What follows is one TCR beta chain and its context. This record comes from a study of T cell responses to AZD1222 COVID-19 vaccine. Profiled with immunoSEQ multiplex PCR; TCRdb holds only in-frame clones, not every one. This sample carries about 93,000 clones, approximately 90% of them seen once, and the ten largest clones take roughly 2.4%. The TCR comes from an adult who received the AZD1222 COVID-19 vaccine. The material was peripheral blood, obtained 28 days after the second AZD1222 dose.

The CDR3 is CASSLGLAPNEQFF. The CDR3 nucleotides read TGCGCCAGCAGCTTGGGACTAGCTCCTAATGAGCAGTTCTTC. The genes are TRBV5-1 and TRBJ2-1, with 7 bases identical to TRBD2. Looked up from germline, CDR1 is SGHRS and CDR2 is YFSETQ. CDR3 length equals 14 residues. The ends lost 0 bases at V and 7 bases at J; junction bases unmatched: 4. Full variable domain (missing parts from reference TRBV5-1 and TRBJ2-1): KAGVTQTPRYLIKTRGQQVTLSCSPISGHRSVSWYQQTPGQGLQFLFEYFSETQRNKGNFPGRFSGRQFSNSRSEMNVSTLELGDSALYLCASSLGLAPNEQFFGPGTRLTVL.